Each of the 32 T cell receptor beta chains below was sequenced from the same sample in a study of T cells after yellow fever vaccination. Using its own MiXCR run on the 5' RACE reads, TCRdb lists one record per CDR3 protein. The top ten hold about 18% of the sample, which has around 530,000 distinct CDR3 sequences, around 16% seen once. The sample was PBMCs, taken 5 days after the first yellow fever vaccination. These receptors all come from a man between 18 and 29 years old who received the YFV17D yellow fever vaccine.

The chain has TRBV20-1 and TRBJ1-2; no clear D gene. This CDR3 spans 11 amino acids. Trimming left V 2 bases short and J 2 bases short, with 3 bases between. The germline V gene encodes CDR1 DFQATT and CDR2 SNEGSKA (reference sequence). CDR3 sequence (DNA): TGCAGTGCTAGACGGAACTATGGCTACACCTTC. It codes for CSARRNYGYTF.

The table lists this clonotype with a few counts. The chain has TRBV14 and TRBJ2-4; the D is unclear. V gave up 0 bases and J gave up 8 bases, with 14 bases separating them. The CDR3 has 15 residues. The germline gives CDR1 SGHDN, CDR2 FVKESK. In nucleotides, the CDR3 is TGTGCCAGCAGCCAAGATTTCCGGCCCTGGGACATTCAGTACTTC. Translated: CASSQDFRPWDIQYF.

This clonotype was seen only a few times. The chain couples TRBV19 to TRBJ2-2; D is perhaps TRBD2 (5 bases). The V and J ends lost 1 base and 4 bases respectively, with 13 bases between them. Germline V CDR1 and CDR2: LNHDA, SQIVND (reference sequence). This CDR3 has 16 residues. The CDR3, as DNA: TGTGCCAGTAGTATAGCGGGATCGGATGGCACCGGGGAGCTGTTTTTT. Translated: CASSIAGSDGTGELFF.

V usage is TRBV28 and J usage is TRBJ2-5; D gene unclear. The germline V and J ends were trimmed by 5 bases and 5 bases, with 9 bases remaining between them. Germline V gene lookup returns CDR1 MDHEN and CDR2 SYDVKM. The CDR3 has 12 residues. The CDR3: CASSRLFETQYF. Written as DNA, the CDR3 is TGTGCCAGCAGTCGTTTATTTGAGACCCAGTACTTC.

This clonotype was seen only a few times. In DNA, the CDR3 is TGTGCCAGCAGTCAAGGGACAGGGTATAGCAATCAGCCCCAGCATTTT. This sequence encodes CASSQGTGYSNQPQHF. The rearrangement uses TRBV6-2 or TRBV6-3 and TRBJ1-5; the match to TRBD1 covers 9 bases. Germline CDR1 reads MNHEY; CDR2 reads SVGEGT. V lost 5 bases, J lost 0 bases, and 5 bases stayed unmatched. The CDR3 loop spans 16 amino acids.

In its sample, this clonotype was seen a few times. This sequence joins TRBV7-8 and TRBJ2-2; a weak D match, TRBD2 (6 bases). CDR1 is SGHVS and CDR2 is FQNEAQ in the germline V gene. V was clipped by 5 bases and J by 8 bases, with 15 bases between them. This CDR3 contains 14 residues. The CDR3 DNA follows: TGTGCCAGCAGCCTGTTTACTAGCAGGGGGGAGCTGTTTTTT. It is translated as CASSLFTSRGELFF.

The rearrangement links TRBV18 to TRBJ2-5, with 7 nucleotides matching TRBD2. The germline V gene encodes CDR1 KGHSH and CDR2 LQKENI. J was trimmed by 9 bases and V by 4 bases; bases with no gene match: 2. The CDR3 is 11 amino acids. CDR3 bases: TGTGCCAGCTCACATCGGGGGGCCCAGTACTTC. It translates to CASSHRGAQYF.

The chain uses TRBV7-9 and TRBJ1-5; D remains unclear. V was clipped by 4 bases and J by 4 bases, with 8 bases between them. The CDR3 has 13 residues. CDR1 and CDR2 from the germline V gene are SEHNR and FQNEAQ (reference sequence). The CDR3 DNA reads TGTGCCAGCAGCTCTGCAAAGAATCAGCCCCAGCATTTT. Protein product: CASSSAKNQPQHF.

The table lists this clonotype with a few counts. This sequence joins TRBV6-2 or TRBV6-3 and TRBJ2-1, with TRBD1 matching over 8 bases. Looked up from germline, CDR1 is MNHEY and CDR2 is SVGEGT. Unmatched junction bases numbered 15, after V lost 5 bases and J lost 6 bases. The CDR3 sequence is 17 residues long. CDR3 sequence (DNA): TGTGCCAGCAGTCCTTACCTTCCCGCGACAGGGGCCAATGAGCAGTTCTTC. This encodes CASSPYLPATGANEQFF.

This clonotype has a count of ten or more. V is TRBV24-1 and J is TRBJ2-1; D is tentatively TRBD1 or TRBD2 (6 bases each). This CDR3 has 14 residues. V was pared by 4 bases and J by 4 bases, with 10 bases between. CDR1 and CDR2 (germline): KGHDR, SFDVKD. Here the CDR3 reads CATSEGGLYNEQFF. The CDR3 DNA is TGTGCCACCAGTGAAGGGGGGCTGTACAATGAGCAGTTCTTC.

With regard to this clonotype: Germline and junction disagree at one end, which may indicate a read error. The J gene is TRBJ2-7, the V gene TRBV24-1; D is ambiguous. In germline, CDR1 is KGHDR, CDR2 SFDVKD. CDR3 length: 12 residues. This CDR3 reads CATSDLDGLCDF. CDR3 DNA: TGTGCCACCAGTGATTTGGACGGTCTATGCGACTTC.

This clonotype has a count of ten or more. The CDR3 coding sequence is TGTGCCAGCAGGGGGACAGGGGGCTACGAGCAGTACGTC. Protein product: CASRGTGGYEQYV. V gene TRBV6-1 combines with J gene TRBJ2-7; 11 nucleotides align to TRBD1. V dropped 6 bases and J dropped 3; count of bases not matched to a gene: 1. Looked up from germline, CDR1 is MNHNS and CDR2 is SASEGT. CDR3 length: 13 amino acids.

This chain uses TRBV3-1 with TRBJ1-6; the D is unclear. V was clipped by 4 bases and J by 2 bases, with 12 bases between them. The CDR3 is 16 amino acids. Germline lookup yields CDR1 LGHDT and CDR2 YNNKEL (reference sequence). The chain's CDR3 is CASSPEGGTYNSPLHF. The DNA for the CDR3 is TGTGCCAGCAGCCCAGAAGGTGGCACCTATAATTCACCCCTCCACTTT.

This clonotype was seen a few times. J is TRBJ1-2 and V is TRBV5-6; D gene ambiguous. Per the germline V gene, CDR1 is SGHDT and CDR2 is YYEEEE. With 2 bases removed from V and 5 bases from J, the gap between germline ends came to 10 bases. This CDR3 is built from 13 residues. The CDR3, as DNA: TGTGCCAGCAGCTTTTACGGGTCATATGGCTACACCTTC. Its protein product is CASSFYGSYGYTF.

This clonotype was recorded a few times. The gene calls are TRBV9 and TRBJ2-1; a weak D match, TRBD1 (5 bases). The CDR3 totals 14 residues. Deletions cut 4 bases from V and 9 bases from J, with 17 bases between. Germline-derived CDR1 and CDR2 are SGDLS and YYNGEE. This chain's CDR3 is CASSPTRWGGEQFF. Here the CDR3 DNA reads TGTGCCAGCAGCCCTACGAGGTGGGGCGGTGAGCAGTTCTTC.

The chain combines TRBV6-1 with TRBJ1-1; D is possibly TRBD1 (5 bases). This CDR3 has 14 amino acids. V was clipped by 6 bases and J by 3 bases, with 14 bases between them. CDR1 is MNHNS and CDR2 is SASEGT in the germline V gene. CDR3 sequence (DNA): TGTGCCAGCAGCTTCAGGGTCCGGGACACTGAAGCTTTCTTT. Encoded protein: CASSFRVRDTEAFF.

The rearrangement links TRBV7-2 to TRBJ2-5; D could derive from TRBD1 or TRBD2 (6 bases each). V was shortened by 0 bases and J by 5 bases, with 13 bases between the two germline ends. Germline V gene sequence: CDR1 SGHTA, CDR2 FQGNSA. The CDR3 totals 15 residues. The CDR3 loop reads CASSLAGGSMETQYF. The CDR3 DNA reads TGTGCCAGCAGCTTAGCGGGGGGCAGCATGGAGACCCAGTACTTC.

This clonotype has a handful of counts. The rearrangement joins TRBV20-1 to TRBJ2-7; 8 nucleotides match TRBD1. The CDR3 has 12 residues. J was trimmed by 6 bases and V by 4 bases; bases with no gene match: 5. In germline, CDR1 is DFQATT, CDR2 SNEGSKA (reference sequence). The CDR3 DNA reads TGCAGTGCTATAGGACAGGGAGGCGAGCAGTACTTC. Encoded protein: CSAIGQGGEQYF.

This clonotype was seen a few times. V is TRBV7-2 and J is TRBJ1-6, with TRBD1 matching over 7 bases. V lost 11 bases to trimming and J lost 7 bases; unmatched junction nucleotides: 8. Germline V gene lookup returns CDR1 SGHTA and CDR2 FQGNSA. This CDR3 spans 13 amino acids. CDR3 sequence: CAVAGTANSPLHF. The CDR3 DNA is TGTGCCGTCGCCGGGACAGCAAATTCACCCCTCCACTTT.

This clonotype occurred a few times. This chain connects TRBV12-3 or TRBV12-4 to TRBJ2-1; either TRBD1 or TRBD2 may supply D (5 bases each). Trimming removed 3 bases from V and 0 bases from J, with 12 bases in between. This CDR3 has 16 residues. DNA for the CDR3: TGTGCCAGCAGTTTCCCATGGGACCTCTCCTACAATGAGCAGTTCTTC. Its translation is CASSFPWDLSYNEQFF.

The chain joins TRBV6-2 or TRBV6-3 to TRBJ1-5; D ambiguous. This CDR3 comprises 15 residues. The V gene lost 8 bases and the J gene lost 5 bases, with 19 bases spanning the gap. Germline V lookup: CDR1 MNHEY, CDR2 SVGEGT. The CDR3 nucleotides read TGTGCCAGCCGCCCCCATTTGGGTCGGGATCAGCCCCAGCATTTT. Translation gives CASRPHLGRDQPQHF.

This chain joins TRBV4-3 and TRBJ2-5; D ambiguous. This CDR3 has 16 residues. Trimming cost V 0 bases and J 0 bases, with 11 bases left between them. Germline CDR1 LGHNA, CDR2 YSLEER. The chain's CDR3 is CASSQDGQAHQETQYF. The CDR3 DNA reads as TGCGCCAGCAGCCAAGATGGGCAGGCACACCAAGAGACCCAGTACTTC.

The sample holds a few counts of this clonotype. The chain uses TRBV7-2 and TRBJ1-2; no clear D. V lost 2 bases, J lost 6 bases, and 19 bases lay in between. The CDR3 loop spans 16 amino acids. Germline CDR1 reads SGHTA; CDR2 reads FQGNSA. CDR3 protein: CASSLSRASAGNGYTF. The CDR3 DNA reads as TGTGCCAGCAGCTTAAGTCGGGCCTCAGCGGGGAATGGCTACACCTTC.

This clonotype has a handful of counts. The chain uses TRBV5-6 and TRBJ2-7, with TRBD1 matching 7 bases. The ends lost 0 bases at V and 7 bases at J; junction bases unmatched: 4. There are 13 residues in the CDR3. Germline-derived CDR1 and CDR2 are SGHDT and YYEEEE. The DNA for the CDR3 is TGTGCCAGCAGCTTGGGGGCAGGGGGAGAGCAGTACGTC. Protein product: CASSLGAGGEQYV.

This clonotype was detected a few times. V is TRBV20-1 and J is TRBJ1-2; perhaps TRBD1 as D (5 bases). The V end was cut by 3 bases, the J end by 8 bases, with 19 bases between. Germline V CDR1 and CDR2: DFQATT, SNEGSKA (reference sequence). The CDR3 runs 14 residues. Here the CDR3 DNA reads TGCAGTGCTAGGACCCTGACTGGGGCGTGGGGCTACACCTTC. Its translation is CSARTLTGAWGYTF.

This clonotype was seen only a few times. V gene TRBV5-4 combines with J gene TRBJ2-4; D remains ambiguous. Germline V gives CDR1 SGHNT, CDR2 YYREEE (reference sequence). The CDR3 is made up of 14 amino acids. Trimming left V 4 bases short and J 3 bases short, with 11 bases between. The chain's CDR3 is CASSDPKGKNIQYF. The DNA of the CDR3 is TGTGCCAGCAGCGACCCTAAGGGCAAAAACATTCAGTACTTC. Filled out from reference TRBV5-4 and TRBJ2-4, the complete variable domain reads ETGVTQSPTHLIKTRGQQVTLRCSSQSGHNTVSWYQQALGQGPQFIFQYYREEENGRGNFPPRFSGLQFPNYSSELNVNALELDDSALYLCASSDPKGKNIQYFGAGTRLSVL.

This chain joins TRBV7-2 and TRBJ2-7; 9 bases map to TRBD2. Germline values: CDR1 SGHTA, CDR2 FQGNSA. The CDR3 has 14 amino acids. The junction had 5 bases not matched to a gene; V was cut back by 8 bases and J by 0 bases. CDR3 nucleotides: TGTGCCAGCGGCGGGGGGGCGAGCTCCTACGAGCAGTACTTC. The encoded protein is CASGGGASSYEQYF.

This clonotype was counted only a few times. The chain has TRBV19 and TRBJ2-1; 16 bases are a match to TRBD2. With V trimmed by 4 bases and J by 10 bases, 16 bases remained unmatched. Germline V gives CDR1 LNHDA, CDR2 SQIVND (reference sequence). The CDR3 totals 19 residues. The CDR3 DNA is TGTGCCAGTAGTAGTACCGGGACTAGCGGGGGGGCCTGGAGGTTCGAGCAGTTCTTC. This codes for CASSSTGTSGGAWRFEQFF.

The CDR3, as DNA: TGTGCCAGCAGTTACTCTAGGGGGCACTCCTACGAGCAGTACTTC. Its protein product is CASSYSRGHSYEQYF. The chain recombines TRBV6-5 with TRBJ2-7, with 7 nucleotides matching TRBD1. Germline assignment: CDR1 MNHEY and CDR2 SVGAGI. The CDR3 has 15 residues. The V segment lost 0 bases and the J segment 0 bases; nucleotides outside the gene matches: 2.

The V and J genes are TRBV6-4 and TRBJ2-1, with 7 bases matching TRBD2. The CDR3 length is 16 residues. Germline V gene data show CDR1 as MRHNA and CDR2 as SNTAGT. With 5 bases clipped from V and 2 bases from J, the junction kept 9 bases outside the gene matches. The CDR3 nucleotides read TGTGCCAGCAGTAAAAGAGCGGGGTCTGCCTACAATGAGCAGTTCTTC. Encoded protein: CASSKRAGSAYNEQFF.

The sample holds a few counts of this clonotype. V is TRBV7-2 and J is TRBJ2-1; the D gene is possibly TRBD1 (6 bases). Germline V gene data show CDR1 as SGHTA and CDR2 as FQGNSA. The CDR3 contains 14 residues. V was trimmed by 4 bases and J by 4 bases, leaving 11 bases between them. The CDR3 here is CASSYDRLYNEQFF. CDR3 in DNA: TGTGCCAGCAGCTATGACAGGTTATACAATGAGCAGTTCTTC.

This chain connects TRBV6-1 to TRBJ1-3; 7 nucleotides align to TRBD1. V lost 5 bases and J lost 7; bases outside the gene matches: 2. CDR1 MNHNS and CDR2 SASEGT come from the germline V gene. The CDR3 has 12 amino acids. CDR3 DNA: TGTGCCAGCAGTATGGACAGGAACACCATATATTTT. Protein sequence: CASSMDRNTIYF.